The next 16 T cell receptor delta chains were all read from a single sample in a study of gammadelta T cells in human blood. TCRdb re-processed the RT-PCR reads via CATT. The table has approximately 500 delta-chain clones, 55% to 65% seen once. Sequenced input: non-Vgamma9Vdelta2 gamma-delta T cells from fetal blood. The receptors were sampled from a human fetus.

The count of this clone is one. Given a far larger clone just one base away, this is likely a sequencing read error. The sample holds other DNA sequences that translate to the same CDR3. The V and J genes are TRDV1 and TRDJ3; 9 nucleotides line up with TRDD3. The CDR3 extends over 22 amino acids. Germline V gene lookup returns CDR1 TSWWSYY and CDR2 QGS. This CDR3 reads CALGELGAWGDTSSWDTRQMFF. The CDR3 DNA reads TGTGCGCTTGGGGAACTGGGAGCGTGGGGGGATACCAGCTCCTGGGACACCCGACAGATGTTTTTC.

Concerning this clone: With only one base between it and a far larger clone, this is likely a read error. The rearrangement joins TRDV1 to TRDJ3, with 7 nucleotides matching TRDD3. The CDR3 length is 19 residues. Germline CDR1 reads TSWWSYY; CDR2 reads QGS. Trimming removed 4 bases from V and 5 bases from J; junction bases left unmatched: 14. This chain's CDR3 is CALGVTYLGIVRDTRQMFF. As DNA, the CDR3 is TGTGCTCTTGGGGTAACTTACTTGGGGATAGTCCGGGACACCCGACAGATGTTTTTC.

With respect to this clone: A far larger clone is a single base away, which makes a read error likely. This chain links TRDV2 with TRDJ3; 8 bases agree with TRDD3. CDR1 is GEAIGNYY, CDR2 EKD, per germline. The CDR3 consists of 19 residues. The V gene end was trimmed by 3 bases and the J gene end by 2 bases; junction bases not matched to a gene: 11. CDR3: CACDAVLGVSAWDTRQMFF. The CDR3 DNA sequence: TGTGCCTGTGACGCGGTACTGGGGGTCAGCGCCTGGGACACCCGACAGATGTTTTTC.

The gene calls are TRDV2 and TRDJ1; D may be TRDD3 (6 bases). The V and J ends lost 1 base and 2 bases respectively, with 13 bases between them. This CDR3 has 15 amino acids. In germline, CDR1 is GEAIGNYY, CDR2 EKD. CDR3 sequence: CACDTRLGRTDKLIF. CDR3 in DNA: TGTGCCTGTGACACTCGGCTGGGGAGGACCGATAAACTCATCTTT.

This clone appeared a few times. Only one base separates this from a far larger clonotype, so it likely reflects a read error. Other DNA sequences in the sample encode the same CDR3. The V call is TRAV29/DV5, the J call TRDJ1; 9 positions agree with TRDD2. CDR3 length: 23 residues. Germline V gene lookup returns CDR1 NSMFDY and CDR2 ISSIKDK. V shed 2 bases, J shed 0 bases, and the junction held 29 bases outside the gene matches. The CDR3 sequence: CAARDPSYVFSGGYAAYTDKLIF. For the CDR3, the DNA is TGTGCAGCAAGGGACCCTTCCTACGTTTTCTCTGGGGGGTACGCGGCGTACACCGATAAACTCATCTTT.

For this clone: This probably arose from a read error, given a far larger clone one base away. This specimen includes other DNA sequences encoding the same CDR3. This rearrangement joins TRAV14/DV4 to TRDJ1, with TRDD3 identical over 7 bases. With 4 bases clipped from V and 3 bases from J, the junction kept 5 bases outside the gene matches. This CDR3 has 14 amino acids. CDR1 and CDR2 from the germline V gene are TSDPSYG and QGSYDQQN (reference sequence). The CDR3 DNA reads as TGTGCAATGAGAGGAGGATACGTGTCCGATAAACTCATCTTT. Amino acids: CAMRGGYVSDKLIF.

As regards this clone: This sequence is one base from a far larger clone and is likely a read error. In the same sample, other DNA sequences code for this CDR3. The V call is TRAV38-2/DV8, the J call TRDJ2; 7 bases align to TRDD3. Per germline, CDR1 TSESDYY and CDR2 QEAYKQQN. The CDR3 contains 13 residues. The CDR3, as DNA: TGTGCCTATAGGAGCGGGGGATCCACACAACTCTTCTTT. Its protein product is CAYRSGGSTQLFF.

The sample holds a few counts of this clone. TCRdb's entry gives the protein of a much larger clone, which mismatches this DNA's translation at residue 13, likely from a read error; the protein reported here is translated from the DNA. V usage is TRAV38-2/DV8 and J usage is TRDJ2, with 10 bases aligning to TRDD3. Germline CDR1 and CDR2: TSESDYY and QEAYKQQN. The CDR3 runs 16 residues. CDR3 region: CAAYWGMQALTALLFF. DNA for the CDR3: TGTGCTGCGTACTGGGGGATGCAAGCTTTGACAGCACTACTCTTCTTT.

On this clone itself: TCRdb has a much larger clone's protein, which differs at residue 15 from the translation of this DNA, likely because of a read error; what is shown is the protein translated from the DNA. J is TRDJ3 and V is TRAV36/DV7, with 9 bases lining up with TRDD3. The CDR3 consists of 18 residues. Germline-derived CDR1 and CDR2 are VTNFRS and LTSSGIE (reference sequence). Here the CDR3 reads CAVAYWGRSSWDTRHMFF. CDR3 bases: TGTGCTGTCGCTTACTGGGGGAGGAGCTCCTGGGACACCCGACATATGTTTTTC.

Of note for this clone: The TCRdb record carries a much larger clone's protein, which differs from this DNA's translation at residue 6; a read error is the likely cause, and the protein listed here is the DNA translation. The chain uses TRAV38-2/DV8 and TRDJ2; a weak D match, TRDD3 (6 bases). Looked up from germline, CDR1 is TSESDYY and CDR2 is QEAYKQQN. V lost 10 bases and J lost 0, with 19 bases in between. This CDR3 is 16 amino acids long. The CDR3 reads CAAYWVMQALTAQLFF. In DNA, the CDR3 is TGTGCTGCGTACTGGGTGATGCAAGCTTTGACAGCACAACTCTTCTTT.

By sample share, this clone is large. The chain combines TRDV2 with TRDJ3; 8 bases match TRDD3. Germline CDR1 GEAIGNYY, CDR2 EKD. V lost 3 bases, J lost 0 bases, and 9 bases stayed unmatched. This CDR3 is built from 19 residues. The CDR3, as DNA: TGTGCCTGTGACGCGGTACTGGGGGTCAGCTCCTGGGACACCCGACAGATGTTTTTC. Translated: CACDAVLGVSSWDTRQMFF.

This clone qualifies as hyperexpanded. Additional DNA sequences in this sample encode the identical CDR3. The chain carries TRDV1 and TRDJ1, with 7 bases that match TRDD3. Germline CDR1 TSWWSYY, CDR2 QGS. Unmatched junction bases numbered 17, after V lost 3 bases and J lost 7 bases. This CDR3 region has 17 residues. In nucleotides, the CDR3 is TGTGCTCTTGGGGAGAAGGGGAACTGGGGTCTTCTTTTTAAACTCATCTTT. It is translated as CALGEKGNWGLLFKLIF.

As concerns this clone: This sequence is one base from a far larger clone and is likely a read error. Other DNA sequences in this specimen translate into the identical CDR3. The chain joins TRDV1 to TRDJ3; 11 bases match TRDD3. Germline V lookup: CDR1 TSWWSYY, CDR2 QGS. The CDR3 has 21 amino acids. The DNA of the CDR3 is TGTGCTCTTGGGGAACCCGAGTTACTGGGGGATAAGCCCTGGGACACCCGGCAGATGTTTTTC. It yields the protein CALGEPELLGDKPWDTRQMFF.

With respect to this clone: A read error is likely here: a far larger clone is one base away. This specimen includes other DNA sequences encoding the same CDR3. The genes are TRAV29/DV5 and TRDJ2, with TRDD3 matching over 7 bases. V shed 2 bases and J 0 bases; nucleotides not matched to a gene: 1. The germline gives CDR1 NSMFDY, CDR2 ISSIKDK. The CDR3 consists of 14 residues. CDR3 nucleotides: TGTGCAGCAAGTGGGGGAGCTTTGACAGCACAACTCTTCTTT. Its translation is CAASGGALTAQLFF.

With respect to this clone: This likely traces to a read error, being one base from a far larger clone. This chain uses TRAV29/DV5 with TRDJ2; D might be TRDD2 or TRDD3, each matching 5 bases. The CDR3 extends over 17 amino acids. The germline V gene encodes CDR1 NSMFDY and CDR2 ISSIKDK. The CDR3 reads CAASRVFQRGVTTQLFF. The CDR3 DNA is TGTGCAGCAAGCCGCGTCTTCCAGCGGGGGGTGACAACACAACTCTTCTTT.

Regarding this clone: A far larger clone is off by one base, so a read error is likely. The V gene is TRDV2, the J gene TRDJ3; D is unresolved. Germline loops: CDR1 GEAIGNYY, CDR2 EKD. The CDR3 spans 17 residues. Here the CDR3 DNA reads TGTGCCTGGGACACTCGCATACTGACCTGGGACACCCGACAGATGTTTTTC. It encodes CAWDTRILTWDTRQMFF.